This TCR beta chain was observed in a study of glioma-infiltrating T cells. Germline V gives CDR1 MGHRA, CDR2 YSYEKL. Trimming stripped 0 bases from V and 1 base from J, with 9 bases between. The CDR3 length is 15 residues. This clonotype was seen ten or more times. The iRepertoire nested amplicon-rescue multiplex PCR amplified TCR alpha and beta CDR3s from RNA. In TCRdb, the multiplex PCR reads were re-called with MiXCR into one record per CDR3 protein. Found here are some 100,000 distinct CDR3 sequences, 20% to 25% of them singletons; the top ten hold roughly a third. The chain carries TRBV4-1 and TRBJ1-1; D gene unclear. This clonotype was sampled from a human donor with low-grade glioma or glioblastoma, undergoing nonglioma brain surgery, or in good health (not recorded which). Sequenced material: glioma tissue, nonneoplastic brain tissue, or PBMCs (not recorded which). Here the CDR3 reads CASSQDPGWNTEAFF. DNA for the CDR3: TGCGCCAGCAGCCAAGACCCGGGATGGAACACTGAAGCTTTCTTT.